A single sample is the source of the 32 T cell receptor beta chains below, sequenced in a study of memory CD4+ T cells and cytomegalovirus serostatus. The sort gate was single viable CD3+CD4+CD8-CD45RO+ cells for memory CD4+ T cells. Libraries were prepared by immunoSEQ multiplex PCR; TCRdb keeps only in-frame clonotypes and omits some of them. The sample comprises around 60,000 clones, under 90% of which are singletons, and around 0.5% rests with the top ten. The sequenced sample consisted of memory CD4+ T cells from blood. The receptors shown here come from an adult in good health and CMV-seronegative. Some clones in this sample may be carry-over from other donors' samples.

The chain couples TRBV19 to TRBJ2-2; unclear D gene. The germline V gene has CDR1 LNHDA and CDR2 SQIVND (reference sequence). This CDR3 is built from 15 residues. V dropped 5 bases and J dropped 3 bases, with 13 bases sitting between them. The CDR3 reads CASSPSWTYTGELFF. The CDR3 region has the DNA TGTGCCAGTAGTCCTTCATGGACCTACACCGGGGAGCTGTTTTTT.

This chain uses TRBV9 with TRBJ2-7; D call uncertain. The V gene's germline CDR1 is SGDLS and CDR2 YYNGEE. Trimming removed 2 bases from V and 1 base from J, with 13 bases in between. The CDR3 loop spans 15 amino acids. CDR3 sequence (DNA): TGTGCCAGCAGCGTGGGCCAAGCTCGTTCCTACGAGCAGTACTTC. Translated: CASSVGQARSYEQYF.

This chain uses TRBV5-5 with TRBJ2-1; D may be TRBD2 (6 bases). This CDR3 has 13 amino acids. The V gene lost 7 bases and the J gene lost 6 bases, with 14 bases spanning the gap. Germline CDR1 and CDR2: SGHKS and YYEKEE (reference sequence). This CDR3 reads CASGAWGGNEQFF. In nucleotides, the CDR3 is TGTGCCAGCGGGGCTTGGGGAGGCAATGAGCAGTTCTTC.

This rearrangement joins TRBV5-1 to TRBJ2-5, with D possibly TRBD1 on 6 matching bases. V lost 3 bases and J 5 bases, leaving 17 bases between the germline ends. This CDR3 has 15 amino acids. Germline V lookup: CDR1 SGHRS, CDR2 YFSETQ. DNA of the CDR3: TGCGCCAGCAGCTACTCAGGGGAGCTGGTGGAGACCCAGTACTTC. Its translation: CASSYSGELVETQYF.

This sequence joins TRBV30 and TRBJ2-5; 11 bases match TRBD1. In germline, CDR1 is GTSNPN, CDR2 SVGIG (reference sequence). J was trimmed by 4 bases and V by 6 bases; bases with no gene match: 10. The CDR3 runs to 15 residues. The CDR3 DNA is TGTGCCTGCCTCCCGGGGACAGGGGGTTTAGAGACCCAGTACTTC. Protein product: CACLPGTGGLETQYF.

The chain links TRBV28 to TRBJ2-3, with 10 bases fitting TRBD1. The CDR3 extends over 15 amino acids. The trim removed 6 bases at V and 2 bases at J, leaving 5 bases unmatched. Germline CDR1 and CDR2: MDHEN and SYDVKM. The CDR3 DNA reads TGTGCCAGCAGGCGAGGGACAGGGGTCACAGATACGCAGTATTTT. This translates into CASRRGTGVTDTQYF.

The genes are TRBV5-1 and TRBJ2-1; tentatively, D is TRBD1 (5 bases). The CDR3 totals 14 residues. V lost 0 bases and J lost 4, with 8 bases in between. Germline values: CDR1 SGHRS, CDR2 YFSETQ. CDR3 region: CASSLAGQYNEQFF. The CDR3 bases are TGCGCCAGCAGCTTGGCCGGACAATACAATGAGCAGTTCTTC.

The chain is built from TRBV6-1 and TRBJ1-1; 8 bases agree with TRBD1. V gave up 3 bases and J gave up 5 bases; unmatched junction bases: 5. There are 14 residues in the CDR3. Germline CDR1 is MNHNS and CDR2 is SASEGT. CDR3 bases: TGTGCCAGCAGTGAGTCGACAGGGGTGACTGAAGCTTTCTTT. Its translation: CASSESTGVTEAFF.

This clone showed up just once. The chain recombines TRBV4-2 with TRBJ1-5, with 7 bases that match TRBD1. The CDR3 loop spans 15 amino acids. The trim removed 4 bases at V and 0 bases at J, leaving 3 bases unmatched. Looked up from germline, CDR1 is LGHNA and CDR2 is YNFKEQ. The CDR3 sequence: CASSLGTVSNQPQHF. CDR3 coding DNA: TGTGCCAGCAGCCTAGGGACAGTTAGCAATCAGCCCCAGCATTTT.

The chain has TRBV5-1 and TRBJ1-3, with D hard to call. Germline V gene data show CDR1 as SGHRS and CDR2 as YFSETQ. The CDR3 is 16 amino acids. Trimming removed 0 bases from V and 0 bases from J, with 10 bases in between. CDR3 protein: CASSLDSSSSGNTIYF. CDR3 coding DNA: TGCGCCAGCAGCTTGGACAGCTCGAGCTCTGGAAACACCATATATTTT.

The chain has TRBV10-3 and TRBJ2-5; weak D call: TRBD2 (6 bases). This CDR3 spans 14 amino acids. V was shortened by 4 bases and J by 4 bases, with 13 bases between the two germline ends. Germline CDR1 is ENHRY and CDR2 is SYGVKD. The CDR3 bases are TGTGCCATCAGTGGGGAGGTGGAGAGAGAGACCCAGTACTTC. This translates into CAISGEVERETQYF.

In its sample, this clone was seen once. The chain is built from TRBV5-6 and TRBJ2-3; 7 bases fit TRBD2. The CDR3 spans 15 residues. Per the germline V gene, CDR1 is SGHDT and CDR2 is YYEEEE. The V and J ends lost 5 bases and 2 bases, in that order; junction bases with no gene match: 8. The CDR3 coding sequence is TGTGCCAGCAGATCCCTAGCGGAACTCACAGATACGCAGTATTTT. It is translated as CASRSLAELTDTQYF. Full variable domain (rest looked up from reference TRBV5-6 and TRBJ2-3): DAGVTQSPTHLIKTRGQQVTLRCSPKSGHDTVSWYQQALGQGPQFIFQYYEEEERQRGNFPDRFSGHQFPNYSSELNVNALLLGDSALYLCASRSLAELTDTQYFGPGTRLTVL.

This clone was seen more than once but under ten times. This chain uses TRBV30 with TRBJ1-3; unclear D gene. CDR3 length: 14 residues. Germline V lookup: CDR1 GTSNPN, CDR2 SVGIG (reference sequence). Deletions cut 1 base from V and 1 base from J, with 8 bases between. CDR3 nucleotide sequence: TGTGCCTGGAGTGCCAAGGGATCTGGAAACACCATATATTTT. The encoded protein is CAWSAKGSGNTIYF.

This chain links TRBV19 with TRBJ2-7; 8 positions match TRBD2. With V trimmed by 4 bases and J by 5 bases, 7 bases remained unmatched. In germline, CDR1 is LNHDA, CDR2 SQIVND (reference sequence). The CDR3 is 14 amino acids. The CDR3 coding sequence is TGTGCCAGTAGTAGCGGCGGGAGGCTCCACGAGCAGTACTTC. It encodes CASSSGGRLHEQYF.

Comment on this clone: The DNA is omitted, as the CDR3 cannot be located on it reliably, and the CDR3 follows TCRdb's listing. This chain links TRBV27 with TRBJ2-7; TRBD2, as called in the table, went unchecked against the DNA. Per the germline V gene, CDR1 is MNHEY and CDR2 is SMNVEV (reference sequence). The CDR3 is made up of 14 amino acids, end residues included. The CDR3 sequence is CASSSSGLAFEQYF.

This chain uses TRBV7-9 with TRBJ1-1; 7 nucleotides match TRBD1. CDR1 and CDR2 from the germline V gene are SEHNR and FQNEAQ (reference sequence). Germline trimming cut 4 bases from V and 1 base from J; bases unmatched to any gene: 6. The CDR3 contains 15 residues. CDR3 protein: CASSSRGTANTEAFF. The CDR3 nucleotides are TGTGCCAGCAGCTCACGCGGGACAGCGAACACTGAAGCTTTCTTT.

This clone was observed a handful of times. The chain joins TRBV30 to TRBJ1-1, with D uncertain. This CDR3 contains 12 residues. V was clipped by 0 bases and J by 10 bases, with 12 bases between them. Per germline, CDR1 GTSNPN and CDR2 SVGIG (reference sequence). The CDR3 spells CAWSVNLLAAFF. DNA for the CDR3: TGTGCCTGGAGTGTAAACCTCCTGGCAGCTTTCTTT.

The genes are TRBV5-1 and TRBJ2-5, with 9 bases matching TRBD1. The junction had 3 bases not matched to a gene; V was cut back by 0 bases and J by 3 bases. The CDR3 is 15 residues long. Germline lookup yields CDR1 SGHRS and CDR2 YFSETQ. The DNA of the CDR3 is TGCGCCAGCAGCTTGGCGGACAGGGGAGAAGAGACCCAGTACTTC. This sequence encodes CASSLADRGEETQYF.

The chain is built from TRBV11-2 and TRBJ1-4, with D maybe TRBD1 (5 bases). The germline V gene encodes CDR1 SGHAT and CDR2 FQNNGV. V was cut by 1 base and J by 8 bases, with 20 bases left in between. This CDR3 has 17 amino acids. The CDR3: CASSLGGGRRLGEKLFF. CDR3 nucleotide sequence: TGTGCCAGCAGCTTAGGGGGGGGACGCCGGCTTGGGGAAAAACTGTTTTTT.

The chain combines TRBV18 with TRBJ1-1; a weak D match, TRBD1 (5 bases). Trimming removed 6 bases from V and 2 bases from J, with 13 bases in between. The CDR3 has 14 amino acids. Germline V gives CDR1 KGHSH, CDR2 LQKENI. The CDR3 here is CASSRGGENTEAFF. CDR3 sequence (DNA): TGTGCCAGCTCGAGGGGCGGGGAAAACACTGAAGCTTTCTTT.

The CDR3 nucleotides read TGTGCCAGCAGCCAGCAGACTAGCGGGAGAGCAGATACGCAGTATTTT. It codes for CASSQQTSGRADTQYF. This sequence joins TRBV4-2 and TRBJ2-3, with 12 positions matching TRBD2. The CDR3 runs 16 residues. The trim removed 3 bases at V and 4 bases at J, leaving 5 bases unmatched. Germline assignment: CDR1 LGHNA and CDR2 YNFKEQ.

The genes are TRBV27 and TRBJ2-7; perhaps D is TRBD1 or TRBD2 (5 bases each). The CDR3 consists of 15 residues. V was cut by 7 bases and J by 6 bases, with 22 bases left in between. Germline CDR1 reads MNHEY; CDR2 reads SMNVEV (reference sequence). Here the CDR3 DNA reads TGTGCCAGCACCATAAGGGACCGCCAAAGGTGCGAGCAGTACTTC. Translating gives CASTIRDRQRCEQYF.

The chain is built from TRBV28 and TRBJ2-7, with 9 bases that match TRBD1. The CDR3 length is 14 residues. V trimming: 6 bases; J trimming: 2 bases; junction bases outside the gene matches: 5. The germline CDR1 and CDR2 sequences are MDHEN and SYDVKM. The CDR3 DNA reads TGTGCCAGCAGACGACAGGGGGGCACCTACGAGCAGTACTTC. Its protein is CASRRQGGTYEQYF. The full variable domain, completed using reference TRBV28 and TRBJ2-7, is DVKVTQSSRYLVKRTGEKVFLECVQDMDHENMFWYRQDPGLGLRLIYFSYDVKMKEKGDIPEGYSVSREKKERFSLILESASTNQTSMYLCASRRQGGTYEQYFGPGTRLTVT.

This clone was recorded only once. The chain uses TRBV10-2 and TRBJ1-1, with D hard to call. Looked up from germline, CDR1 is WSHSY and CDR2 is SAAADI. This CDR3 is built from 15 residues. V was shortened by 10 bases and J by 0 bases, with 18 bases between the two germline ends. DNA of the CDR3: TGCGCCACCCTGATGTTGGGGAGCGTGAACACTGAAGCTTTCTTT. This codes for CATLMLGSVNTEAFF.

This clone was recorded a few times. V is TRBV30 and J is TRBJ2-5; TRBD2 aligns across 8 bases. With 0 bases clipped from V and 5 bases from J, the junction kept 2 bases outside the gene matches. Germline V gene sequence: CDR1 GTSNPN, CDR2 SVGIG (reference sequence). The CDR3 spans 13 residues. The CDR3 nucleotides read TGTGCCTGGAGTGTAGCGGGAGTGGAGACCCAGTACTTC. Its translation is CAWSVAGVETQYF.

V is TRBV25-1 and J is TRBJ1-5, with D possibly matching TRBD1 (5 bases). Trimming took 7 bases from V and 4 from J, leaving 14 bases between them. Germline values: CDR1 MGHDK, CDR2 SYGVNS. CDR3 size: 14 residues. The chain's CDR3 is CASKGDSGNQPQHF. CDR3 DNA: TGTGCCAGCAAAGGCGACAGTGGAAATCAGCCCCAGCATTTT.

The chain has TRBV28 and TRBJ2-3, with D unresolved. The CDR3 contains 14 residues. Trimming cost V 4 bases and J 6 bases, with 14 bases left between them. CDR1 MDHEN and CDR2 SYDVKM come from the germline V gene. CDR3 sequence: CASSSTTVRDTQYF. The CDR3 nucleotides are TGTGCCAGCAGTTCAACTACAGTTCGCGATACGCAGTATTTT.

This chain links TRBV12-5 with TRBJ2-1; D is unclear. V lost 3 bases to trimming and J lost 5 bases, with 11 bases between them. The CDR3 runs to 14 residues. Germline-derived CDR1 and CDR2 are LGHNT and FRNRAP. The DNA of the CDR3 is TGTGCTAGTGGTTTCTCGGTAGGGCACAATGAGCAGTTCTTC. Translation gives CASGFSVGHNEQFF.

The rearrangement links TRBV28 to TRBJ2-7, with no clear D. This CDR3 region has 13 residues. CDR1 and CDR2 from the germline V gene are MDHEN and SYDVKM. The V end lost 5 bases, the J end lost 2 bases, and 10 bases lay between the germline ends. CDR3 coding DNA: TGTGCCAGCAGTCTTCCCCAAACCTACGAGCAGTACTTC. Protein: CASSLPQTYEQYF. The full variable domain, completed using reference TRBV28 and TRBJ2-7, is DVKVTQSSRYLVKRTGEKVFLECVQDMDHENMFWYRQDPGLGLRLIYFSYDVKMKEKGDIPEGYSVSREKKERFSLILESASTNQTSMYLCASSLPQTYEQYFGPGTRLTVT.

The V call is TRBV11-1, the J call TRBJ2-2, with 7 bases that match TRBD1. Per the germline V gene, CDR1 is SGHAT and CDR2 is FQDESV (reference sequence). After removal of 5 bases from V and 4 bases from J, the junction contained 10 bases not matched to a gene. The CDR3 sequence is 16 residues long. CDR3 sequence: CASSPRQGRGTGELFF. The CDR3 DNA follows: TGTGCCAGCAGCCCTCGACAGGGAAGGGGCACCGGGGAGCTGTTTTTT.

This chain joins TRBV7-2 and TRBJ2-5, with a weak D call TRBD2 (6 bases). V was pared by 0 bases and J by 5 bases, with 13 bases between. Germline V lookup: CDR1 SGHTA, CDR2 FQGNSA. This CDR3 is built from 15 residues. The CDR3 sequence: CASSLALIREETQYF. The CDR3 coding sequence is TGTGCCAGCAGCTTAGCGCTCATACGGGAGGAGACCCAGTACTTC.

The chain carries TRBV30 and TRBJ1-5, with 7 bases fitting TRBD1. This CDR3 region has 13 residues. After removal of 2 bases from V and 5 bases from J, the junction contained 3 bases not matched to a gene. Germline lookup yields CDR1 GTSNPN and CDR2 SVGIG (reference sequence). DNA of the CDR3: TGTGCCTGGAGTCCGACAGGGCATCAGCCCCAGCATTTT. Translated: CAWSPTGHQPQHF.